The clone carrying this T cell receptor beta chain was seen repeatedly, ten times or more. Unique molecular identifiers tagged the TCRbeta library. TCRdb itself ran the PCR reads through MiXCR, one entry per CDR3 protein. The sample yields 200,000 to 250,000 distinct CDR3 sequences, 8% to 9.5% seen once. The data were obtained in a study of T-cell reconstitution after alpha-beta-depleted transplantation in children. The TCR originated in a human donor who donated a stem cell graft to a child with acute lymphoblastic leukemia. The sample here was PBMCs from the stem cell graft donor, taken from the stem cell graft.

The CDR3 DNA sequence: TGTGCCAGCAGCTCACCCGCGGGAAACACCATATATTTT. Amino acid sequence: CASSSPAGNTIYF. The chain joins TRBV9 to TRBJ1-3, with no clear D. Germline assignment: CDR1 SGDLS and CDR2 YYNGEE. Trimming left V 4 bases short and J 4 bases short, with 9 bases between. This CDR3 is 13 amino acids long.